Included here is one T cell receptor (beta chain) sequence, with context. Its matching antigen is unknown. Patients with uncontrolled infections, other autoimmune diseases, pregnancy or lactation were excluded. The data belong to a study of T cells in Graves' hyperthyroidism and ophthalmopathy. Study-wide points: Ophthalmopathy, which appeared later, was predicted by the model a median roughly 6.6 months before onset. A 13 V-J model separated ophthalmopathy from stable hyperthyroidism.

Germline assignment: CDR1 MDHEN and CDR2 SYDVKM. This CDR3 comprises 14 residues. The ends lost 6 bases at V and 5 bases at J; junction bases unmatched: 7. Authors of the study amplified TCR beta CDR3 regions from RNA transcripts. Carried out on the TCR CDR3, a first-round RT-PCR used the HTBI primer set. TCRdb re-called the multiplex PCR reads with MiXCR, one entry per CDR3 protein. The table shows approximately 690,000 distinct CDR3 sequences, with roughly 15% occurring only once. V gene TRBV28 combines with J gene TRBJ2-5, with 9 bases aligning to TRBD1. This clonotype originated in a woman aged 50 to 60 with Graves' ophthalmopathy. Sequenced input: blood. CDR3 amino acids: CASSFTGGRETQYF. DNA of the CDR3: TGTGCCAGCAGCTTTACAGGGGGCCGGGAGACCCAGTACTTC.